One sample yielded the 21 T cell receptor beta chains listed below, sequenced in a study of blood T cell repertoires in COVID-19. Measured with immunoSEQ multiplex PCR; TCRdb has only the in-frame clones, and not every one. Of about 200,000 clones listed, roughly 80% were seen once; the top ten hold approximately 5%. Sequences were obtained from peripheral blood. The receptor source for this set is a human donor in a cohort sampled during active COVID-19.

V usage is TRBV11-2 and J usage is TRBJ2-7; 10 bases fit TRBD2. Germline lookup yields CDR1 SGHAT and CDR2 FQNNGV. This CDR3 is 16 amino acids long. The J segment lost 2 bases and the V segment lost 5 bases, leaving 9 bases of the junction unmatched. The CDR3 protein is CASSHGTSENPYEQYF. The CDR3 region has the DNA TGTGCCAGCAGCCACGGGACTAGCGAAAACCCCTACGAGCAGTACTTC.

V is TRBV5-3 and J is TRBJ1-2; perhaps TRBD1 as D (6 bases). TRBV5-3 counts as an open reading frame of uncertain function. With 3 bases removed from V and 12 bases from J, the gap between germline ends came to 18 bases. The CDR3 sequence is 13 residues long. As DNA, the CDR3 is TGTGCCAGAAGCTGCCGGGGGGGCGAACATGACACCTTC. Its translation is CARSCRGGEHDTF.

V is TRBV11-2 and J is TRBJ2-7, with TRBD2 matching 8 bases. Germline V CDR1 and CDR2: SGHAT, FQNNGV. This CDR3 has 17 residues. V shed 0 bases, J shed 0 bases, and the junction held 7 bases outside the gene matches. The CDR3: CASSLESASGRSYEQYF. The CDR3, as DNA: TGTGCCAGCAGCTTAGAGTCGGCTAGCGGGCGCTCCTACGAGCAGTACTTC.

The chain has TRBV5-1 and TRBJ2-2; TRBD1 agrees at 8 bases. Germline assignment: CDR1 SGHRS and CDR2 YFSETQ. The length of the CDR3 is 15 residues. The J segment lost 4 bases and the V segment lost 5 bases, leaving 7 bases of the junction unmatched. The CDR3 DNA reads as TGCGCCAGCAGGCCAAGGACAGGGAGCACCGGGGAGCTGTTTTTT. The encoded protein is CASRPRTGSTGELFF.

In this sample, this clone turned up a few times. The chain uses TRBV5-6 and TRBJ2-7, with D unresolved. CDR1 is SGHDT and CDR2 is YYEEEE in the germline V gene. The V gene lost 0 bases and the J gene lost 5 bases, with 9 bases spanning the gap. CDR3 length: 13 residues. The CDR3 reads CASSLVSLHEQYF. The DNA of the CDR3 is TGTGCCAGCAGCTTGGTGTCTCTCCACGAGCAGTACTTC.

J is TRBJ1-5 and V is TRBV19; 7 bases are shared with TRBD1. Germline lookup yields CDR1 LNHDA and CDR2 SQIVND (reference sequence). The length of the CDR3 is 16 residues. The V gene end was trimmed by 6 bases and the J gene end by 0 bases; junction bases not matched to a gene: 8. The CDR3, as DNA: TGTGCCAGTAGGACAACAGGGGCGTATAGCAATCAGCCCCAGCATTTT. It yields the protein CASRTTGAYSNQPQHF.

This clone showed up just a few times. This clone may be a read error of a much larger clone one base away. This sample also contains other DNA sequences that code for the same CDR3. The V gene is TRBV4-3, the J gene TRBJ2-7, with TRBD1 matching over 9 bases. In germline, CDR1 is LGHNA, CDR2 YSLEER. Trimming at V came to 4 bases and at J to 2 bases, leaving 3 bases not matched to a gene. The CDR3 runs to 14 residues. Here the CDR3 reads CASSPRQGAYEQYF. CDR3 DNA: TGCGCCAGCAGCCCGCGACAGGGGGCCTACGAGCAGTACTTC.

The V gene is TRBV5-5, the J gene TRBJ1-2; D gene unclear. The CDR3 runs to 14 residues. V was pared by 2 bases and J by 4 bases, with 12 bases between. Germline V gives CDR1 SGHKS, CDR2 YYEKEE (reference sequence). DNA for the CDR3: TGTGCCAGCAGCTTAAGGGAGTTGAGCTATGGCTACACCTTC. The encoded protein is CASSLRELSYGYTF.

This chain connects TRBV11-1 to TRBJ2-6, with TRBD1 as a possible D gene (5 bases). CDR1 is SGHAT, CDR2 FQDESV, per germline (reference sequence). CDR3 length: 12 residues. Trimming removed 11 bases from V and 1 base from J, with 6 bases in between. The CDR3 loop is CAAGSGANVLTF. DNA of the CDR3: TGTGCCGCAGGGTCTGGGGCCAACGTCCTGACTTTC.

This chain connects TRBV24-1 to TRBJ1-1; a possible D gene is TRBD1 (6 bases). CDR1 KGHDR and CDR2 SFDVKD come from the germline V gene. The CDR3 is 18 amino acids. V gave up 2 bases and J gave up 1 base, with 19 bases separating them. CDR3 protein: CATSDSLAPGQENTEAFF. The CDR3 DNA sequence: TGTGCCACCAGTGATTCTTTAGCCCCGGGACAAGAGAACACTGAAGCTTTCTTT.

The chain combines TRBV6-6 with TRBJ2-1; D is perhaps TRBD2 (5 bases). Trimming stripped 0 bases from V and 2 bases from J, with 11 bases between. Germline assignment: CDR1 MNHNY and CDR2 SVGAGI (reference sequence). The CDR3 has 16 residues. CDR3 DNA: TGTGCCAGCAGTTACTCGAGAGGGTCGGCCTACAATGAGCAGTTCTTC. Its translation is CASSYSRGSAYNEQFF.

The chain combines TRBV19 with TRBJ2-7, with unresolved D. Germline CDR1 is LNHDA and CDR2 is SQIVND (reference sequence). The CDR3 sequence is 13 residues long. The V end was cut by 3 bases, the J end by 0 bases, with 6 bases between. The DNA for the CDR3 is TGTGCCAGTAGTATTCCTAACTCCTACGAGCAGTACTTC. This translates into CASSIPNSYEQYF. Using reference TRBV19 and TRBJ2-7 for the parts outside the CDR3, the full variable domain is DGGITQSPKYLFRKEGQNVTLSCEQNLNHDAMYWYRQDPGQGLRLIYYSQIVNDFQKGDIAEGYSVSREKKESFPLTVTSAQKNPTAFYLCASSIPNSYEQYFGPGTRLTVT.

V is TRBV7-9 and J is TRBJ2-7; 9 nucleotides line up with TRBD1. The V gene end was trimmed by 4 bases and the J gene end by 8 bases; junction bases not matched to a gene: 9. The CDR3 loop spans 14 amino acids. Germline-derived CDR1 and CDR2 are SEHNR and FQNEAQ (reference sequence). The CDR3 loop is CASSSAGTGLKQYF. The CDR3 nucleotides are TGTGCCAGCAGCTCTGCCGGGACAGGGCTGAAGCAGTACTTC.

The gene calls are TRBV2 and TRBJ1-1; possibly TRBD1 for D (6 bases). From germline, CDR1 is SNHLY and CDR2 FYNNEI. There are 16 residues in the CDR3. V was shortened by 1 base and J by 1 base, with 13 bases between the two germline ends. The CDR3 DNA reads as TGTGCCAGCAGTGAAGGGGTAGGGGGAAAGAACACTGAAGCTTTCTTT. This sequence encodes CASSEGVGGKNTEAFF. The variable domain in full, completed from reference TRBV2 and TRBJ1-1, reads EPEVTQTPSHQVTQMGQEVILRCVPISNHLYFYWYRQILGQKVEFLVSFYNNEISEKSEIFDDQFSVERPDGSNFTLKIRSTKLEDSAMYFCASSEGVGGKNTEAFFGQGTRLTVV.

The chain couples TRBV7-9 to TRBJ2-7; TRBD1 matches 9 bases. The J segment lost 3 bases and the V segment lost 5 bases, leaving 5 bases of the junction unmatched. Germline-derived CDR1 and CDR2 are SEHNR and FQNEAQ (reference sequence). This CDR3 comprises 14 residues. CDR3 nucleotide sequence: TGTGCCAGCAGCCCACAGGGGGCTTTCTACGAGCAGTACTTC. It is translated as CASSPQGAFYEQYF. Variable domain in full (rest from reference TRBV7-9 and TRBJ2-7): DTGVSQNPRHKITKRGQNVTFRCDPISEHNRLYWYRQTLGQGPEFLTYFQNEAQLEKSRLLSDRFSAERPKGSFSTLEIQRTEQGDSAMYLCASSPQGAFYEQYFGPGTRLTVT.

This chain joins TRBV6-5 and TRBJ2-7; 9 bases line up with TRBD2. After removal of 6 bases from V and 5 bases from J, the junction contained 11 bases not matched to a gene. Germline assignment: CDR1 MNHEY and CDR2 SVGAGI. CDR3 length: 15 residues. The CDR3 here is CASSSGTSSLNEQYF. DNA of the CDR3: TGTGCCAGCAGCTCCGGGACTAGCAGTTTGAACGAGCAGTACTTC.

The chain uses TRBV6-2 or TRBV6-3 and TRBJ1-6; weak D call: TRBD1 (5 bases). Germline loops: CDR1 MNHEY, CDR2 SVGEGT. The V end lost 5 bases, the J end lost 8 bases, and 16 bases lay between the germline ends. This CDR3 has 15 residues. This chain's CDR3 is CASSIIPGVHSPLHF. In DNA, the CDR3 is TGTGCCAGCAGTATCATACCGGGGGTGCATTCACCCCTCCACTTT.

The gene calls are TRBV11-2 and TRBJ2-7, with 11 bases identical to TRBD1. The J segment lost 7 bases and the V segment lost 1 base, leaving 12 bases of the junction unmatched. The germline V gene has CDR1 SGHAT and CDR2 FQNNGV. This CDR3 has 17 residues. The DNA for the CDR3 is TGTGCCAGCAGCTTAGTCCCCGGACAGGGGGCTGTTGGAGAGCAGTACTTC. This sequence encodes CASSLVPGQGAVGEQYF.

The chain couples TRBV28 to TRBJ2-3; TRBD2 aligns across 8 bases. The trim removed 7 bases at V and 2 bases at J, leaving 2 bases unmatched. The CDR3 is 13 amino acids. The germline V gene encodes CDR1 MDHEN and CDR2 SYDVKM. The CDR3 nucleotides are TGTGCCAGCAACGGGAGGGTCACAGATACGCAGTATTTT. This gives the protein CASNGRVTDTQYF.

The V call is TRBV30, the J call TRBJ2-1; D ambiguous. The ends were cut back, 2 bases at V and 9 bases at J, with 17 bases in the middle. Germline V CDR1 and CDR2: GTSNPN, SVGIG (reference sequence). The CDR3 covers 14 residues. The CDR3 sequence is CAWSPPPVAVEQFF. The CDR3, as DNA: TGTGCCTGGAGTCCCCCCCCCGTGGCCGTTGAGCAGTTCTTC.

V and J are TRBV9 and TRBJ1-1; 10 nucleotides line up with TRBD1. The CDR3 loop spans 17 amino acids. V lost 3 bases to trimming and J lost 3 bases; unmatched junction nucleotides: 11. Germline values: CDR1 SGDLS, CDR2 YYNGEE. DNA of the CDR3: TGTGCCAGCAGCGCCTACCGGACAGGGGGAAGGGACACTGAAGCTTTCTTT. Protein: CASSAYRTGGRDTEAFF. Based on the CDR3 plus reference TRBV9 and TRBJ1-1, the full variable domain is DSGVTQTPKHLITATGQRVTLRCSPRSGDLSVYWYQQSLDQGLQFLIQYYNGEERAKGNILERFSAQQFPDLHSELNLSSLELGDSALYFCASSAYRTGGRDTEAFFGQGTRLTVV.